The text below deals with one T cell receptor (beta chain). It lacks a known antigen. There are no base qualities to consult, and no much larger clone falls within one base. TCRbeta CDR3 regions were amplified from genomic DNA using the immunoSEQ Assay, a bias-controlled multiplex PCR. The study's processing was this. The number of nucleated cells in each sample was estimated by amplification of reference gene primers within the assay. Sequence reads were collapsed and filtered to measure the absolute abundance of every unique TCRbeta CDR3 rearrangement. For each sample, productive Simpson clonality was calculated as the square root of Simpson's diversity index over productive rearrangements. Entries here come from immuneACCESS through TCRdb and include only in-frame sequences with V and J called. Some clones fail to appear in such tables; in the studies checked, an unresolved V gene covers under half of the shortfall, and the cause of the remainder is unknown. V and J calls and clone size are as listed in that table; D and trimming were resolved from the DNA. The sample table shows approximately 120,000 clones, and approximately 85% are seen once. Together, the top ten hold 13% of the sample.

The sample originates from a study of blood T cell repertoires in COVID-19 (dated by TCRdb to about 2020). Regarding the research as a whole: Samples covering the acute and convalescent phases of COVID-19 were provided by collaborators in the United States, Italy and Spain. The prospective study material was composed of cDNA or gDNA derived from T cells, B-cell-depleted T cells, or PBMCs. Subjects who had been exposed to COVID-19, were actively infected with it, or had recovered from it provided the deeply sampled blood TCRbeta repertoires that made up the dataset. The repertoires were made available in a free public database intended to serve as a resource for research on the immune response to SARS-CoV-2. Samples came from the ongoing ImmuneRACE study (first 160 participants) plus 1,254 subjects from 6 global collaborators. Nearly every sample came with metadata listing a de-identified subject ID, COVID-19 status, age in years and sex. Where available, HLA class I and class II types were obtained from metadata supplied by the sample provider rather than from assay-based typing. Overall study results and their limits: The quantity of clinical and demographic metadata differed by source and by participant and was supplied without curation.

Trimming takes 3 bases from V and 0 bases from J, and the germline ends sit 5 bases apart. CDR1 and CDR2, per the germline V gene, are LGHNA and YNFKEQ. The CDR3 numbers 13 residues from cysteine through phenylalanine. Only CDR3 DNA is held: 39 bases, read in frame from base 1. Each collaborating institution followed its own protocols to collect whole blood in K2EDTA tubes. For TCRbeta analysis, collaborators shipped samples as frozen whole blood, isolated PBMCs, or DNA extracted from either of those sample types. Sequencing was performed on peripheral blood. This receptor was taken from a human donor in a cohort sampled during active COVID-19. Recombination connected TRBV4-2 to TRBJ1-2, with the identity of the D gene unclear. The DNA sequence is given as TGTGCCAGCAGCCAGGCAGCTAACTATGGCTACACCTTC. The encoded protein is CASSQAANYGYTF.